The 30 T cell receptor beta chains presented below share a single source sample, sequenced in a study of blood T cell repertoires in COVID-19. Assay: immunoSEQ multiplex PCR; the TCRdb copy retains only in-frame clones and omits some. The sample consists of a few hundred thousand clones, roughly 90% of them appearing once. The sequenced material came from PBMCs or T cells enriched from blood (not recorded which). The source of these receptors is a woman younger than 35 who had recovered from COVID-19.

Worth noting for this clone: This may arise from a read error, as a much more abundant clone is one base away. This rearrangement joins TRBV7-9 to TRBJ2-2; D not certain. The CDR3 contains 15 residues. Germline CDR1 reads SEHNR; CDR2 reads FQNEAQ (reference sequence). This CDR3 reads CANSFSERFTGELFF. The CDR3 bases are TGTGCCAACAGCTTCAGTGAGAGGTTCACCGGGGAGCTGTTTTTT.

Points on this clone: Distinct nucleotide sequences in the sample also encode this CDR3. The V gene is TRBV6-2 or TRBV6-3, the J gene TRBJ1-1, with a tentative D call TRBD1 (5 bases). This CDR3 spans 13 amino acids. Germline V lookup: CDR1 MNHEY, CDR2 SVGEGT. Trimming removed 1 base from V and 5 bases from J, with 8 bases in between. The chain's CDR3 is CASSYLGGTEAFF. The CDR3 bases are TGTGCCAGCAGTTACTTGGGGGGTACTGAAGCTTTCTTT.

The V and J genes are TRBV29-1 and TRBJ1-4, with TRBD1 matching over 7 bases. Germline loops: CDR1 SQVTM, CDR2 ANQGSEA. The junction had 7 bases not matched to a gene; V was cut back by 4 bases and J by 8 bases. The CDR3 extends over 13 amino acids. As DNA, the CDR3 is TGCAGCGTTGTATCGGCAGGGGGAGAAAAACTGTTTTTT. This sequence encodes CSVVSAGGEKLFF.

This chain connects TRBV7-2 to TRBJ2-6; no clear D gene. The CDR3 length is 16 residues. Trimming left V 2 bases short and J 0 bases short, with 8 bases between. Germline lookup yields CDR1 SGHTA and CDR2 FQGNSA. The CDR3 region is CASSLLSGSGANVLTF. DNA of the CDR3: TGTGCCAGCAGCTTACTCTCAGGCTCTGGGGCCAACGTCCTGACTTTC.

There are a few counts of this clone. V and J are TRBV7-2 and TRBJ2-7; 10 bases match TRBD1. CDR3 length: 14 amino acids. CDR1 and CDR2 (germline): SGHTA, FQGNSA. Trimming cost V 3 bases and J 3 bases; bases outside gene matches: 2. For the CDR3, the DNA is TGTGCCAGCAGCTTGGGACAGGGGAACTACGAGCAGTACTTC. It translates to CASSLGQGNYEQYF.

V usage is TRBV28 and J usage is TRBJ2-1, with a tentative D call TRBD2 (5 bases). In germline, CDR1 is MDHEN, CDR2 SYDVKM. Trimming shortened V by 2 bases and J by 12 bases, and 11 bases separated the two germline ends. The CDR3 is 12 amino acids. DNA for the CDR3: TGTGCCAGCAGTTTAGGGCCCCGGGGGCAGTTCTTC. Amino acid sequence: CASSLGPRGQFF.

V gene TRBV19 combines with J gene TRBJ1-4; 7 bases are a match to TRBD1. V lost 4 bases to trimming and J lost 7 bases; unmatched junction nucleotides: 9. This CDR3 is built from 15 residues. Germline CDR1 LNHDA, CDR2 SQIVND (reference sequence). In DNA form, the CDR3 reads TGTGCCAGTAGTAACCCGACAGGGCCCGGTGAAAAACTGTTTTTT. Translating it yields CASSNPTGPGEKLFF.

This clone was seen only once. The rearrangement uses TRBV13 and TRBJ2-7; D gene unclear. The V and J ends lost 7 bases and 4 bases respectively, with 14 bases between them. This CDR3 spans 13 amino acids. The V gene's germline CDR1 is PRHDT and CDR2 FYEKMQ (reference sequence). CDR3 sequence reads: CASTLRLTYEQYF. CDR3 in DNA: TGTGCCAGCACACTAAGGCTGACTTACGAGCAGTACTTC.

V and J are TRBV18 and TRBJ1-5; D ambiguous. The V gene's germline CDR1 is KGHSH and CDR2 LQKENI. V shed 2 bases and J shed 0 bases, with 8 bases lying between them. The CDR3 contains 15 residues. CDR3 DNA: TGTGCCAGCTCACCAAACAGAAATAGCAATCAGCCCCAGCATTTT. It yields the protein CASSPNRNSNQPQHF.

The CDR3 DNA reads as TGTGCCAGCAGCTCGACAGGGGGTCGGTATAACACTGAAGCTTTCTTT. Residues: CASSSTGGRYNTEAFF. V gene TRBV7-3 combines with J gene TRBJ1-1, with 9 bases lining up with TRBD1. Germline values: CDR1 SGHTA, CDR2 FQGTGA. The CDR3 extends over 16 amino acids. J lost 2 bases, V lost 4 bases, and 8 bases had no gene match.

The chain links TRBV28 to TRBJ1-2; a weak D match, TRBD1 (6 bases). In germline, CDR1 is MDHEN, CDR2 SYDVKM. CDR3 size: 14 residues. V lost 6 bases and J lost 3, with 14 bases in between. CDR3 DNA sequence: TGTGCCAGCAGGATGAGTGGGGGCGACTATGGCTACACCTTC. Residues: CASRMSGGDYGYTF.

This chain uses TRBV5-1 with TRBJ1-1; D remains ambiguous. V was shortened by 0 bases and J by 2 bases, with 8 bases between the two germline ends. This CDR3 comprises 14 residues. CDR1 and CDR2 (germline): SGHRS, YFSETQ. The CDR3 here is CASSLGAQNTEAFF. In DNA form, the CDR3 reads TGCGCCAGCAGCTTGGGGGCGCAAAACACTGAAGCTTTCTTT.

The chain links TRBV24-1 to TRBJ2-1, with D maybe TRBD1 (6 bases). Trimming removed 5 bases from V and 0 bases from J, with 13 bases in between. Per the germline V gene, CDR1 is KGHDR and CDR2 is SFDVKD. CDR3 size: 16 residues. The CDR3 region is CATSASGTSSYNEQFF. CDR3 DNA sequence: TGTGCCACCAGTGCCTCCGGGACAAGCTCCTACAATGAGCAGTTCTTC.

The chain joins TRBV19 to TRBJ1-3; D is unclear. CDR1 is LNHDA and CDR2 is SQIVND in the germline V gene (reference sequence). The CDR3 is made up of 16 amino acids. V gave up 4 bases and J gave up 0 bases, with 13 bases separating them. CDR3 loop: CASSNRRDSSGNTIYF. CDR3 nucleotide sequence: TGTGCCAGTAGTAATCGACGGGATAGCTCTGGAAACACCATATATTTT.

This chain joins TRBV11-3 and TRBJ2-1; 13 bases match TRBD2. The CDR3 runs to 16 residues. Germline V gives CDR1 SGHNT, CDR2 YENEEA. V was clipped by 5 bases and J by 8 bases; unmatched bases: 9. The CDR3 protein is CASSLGLAGDFDEQFF. The CDR3 bases are TGTGCCAGCAGCCTAGGACTAGCGGGAGACTTTGATGAGCAGTTCTTC.

This chain connects TRBV5-4 to TRBJ2-7; TRBD2 matches at 10 bases. This CDR3 is 17 amino acids long. Germline V gene sequence: CDR1 SGHNT, CDR2 YYREEE (reference sequence). V lost 4 bases, J lost 2 bases, and 12 bases stayed unmatched. The CDR3 loop reads CASSPRYSGGTTYEQYF. The CDR3 region has the DNA TGTGCCAGCAGCCCACGATATAGCGGGGGGACAACCTACGAGCAGTACTTC.

CDR3 nucleotide sequence: TGTGCCAGCAGCAGATCAGGTGGGGGGGATGAAAAACTGTTTTTT. This translates into CASSRSGGGDEKLFF. The chain has TRBV7-9 and TRBJ1-4; weak D call: TRBD1 (5 bases). The CDR3 is 15 residues long. The germline gives CDR1 SEHNR, CDR2 FQNEAQ (reference sequence). Trimming left V 5 bases short and J 6 bases short, with 16 bases between.

The chain joins TRBV20-1 to TRBJ2-1; TRBD2 matches 9 bases. J was trimmed by 4 bases and V by 3 bases; bases with no gene match: 4. Germline V lookup: CDR1 DFQATT, CDR2 SNEGSKA (reference sequence). CDR3 size: 14 residues. The CDR3 here is CSASAAGGYNEQFF. CDR3 DNA: TGCAGTGCTAGTGCAGCGGGGGGTTACAATGAGCAGTTCTTC.

The chain couples TRBV10-3 to TRBJ2-3; TRBD1 agrees at 8 bases. This CDR3 region has 15 residues. CDR1 is ENHRY and CDR2 is SYGVKD in the germline V gene. V lost 4 bases and J lost 0; bases outside the gene matches: 3. The CDR3 DNA is TGTGCCATCAGTGCAGGGGGCAGAAGCACAGATACGCAGTATTTT. This gives the protein CAISAGGRSTDTQYF.

Regarding this clone: Other DNA sequences within the sample encode an identical CDR3. The V gene is TRBV6-1, the J gene TRBJ2-7; no clear D. V lost 2 bases and J lost 4, with 6 bases in between. The CDR3 has 12 amino acids. Looked up from germline, CDR1 is MNHNS and CDR2 is SASEGT. CDR3 in DNA: TGTGCCAGCAGTGAATCCGGGTACGAGCAGTACTTC. Amino acids: CASSESGYEQYF.

V gene TRBV4-2 combines with J gene TRBJ1-1; D is ambiguous. The CDR3 totals 15 residues. Deletions cut 2 bases from V and 3 bases from J, with 13 bases between. CDR1 is LGHNA, CDR2 YNFKEQ, per germline. CDR3 protein: CASSQSVRRDTEAFF. CDR3 nucleotide sequence: TGTGCCAGCAGCCAATCCGTCCGGAGGGACACTGAAGCTTTCTTT.

The chain uses TRBV7-7 and TRBJ1-3; weak D call: TRBD1 (6 bases). V was trimmed by 5 bases and J by 3 bases, leaving 11 bases between them. CDR1 is SSHAT, CDR2 FNYEAQ, per germline (reference sequence). The CDR3 runs to 14 residues. CDR3 sequence reads: CASSKTGIGNTIYF. For the CDR3, the DNA is TGTGCCAGCAGCAAAACAGGGATTGGAAACACCATATATTTT.

This chain uses TRBV7-7 with TRBJ2-1; 8 positions match TRBD1. V lost 5 bases and J lost 2; bases outside the gene matches: 5. The CDR3 has 15 residues. Germline V gene lookup returns CDR1 SSHAT and CDR2 FNYEAQ (reference sequence). Here the CDR3 DNA reads TGTGCCAGCAGCCAGGACAGGGATACCTACAATGAGCAGTTCTTC. This translates into CASSQDRDTYNEQFF.

This clone was observed a few times. The V gene is TRBV12-1, the J gene TRBJ2-1; TRBD2 reflects the table's D call only, with no check against the DNA. TRBV12-1 is reported as a pseudogene. The CDR3 covers 16 residues. Here the CDR3 reads CASSAKREGTYNEQFF. As DNA, the CDR3 is TGTGCCAGCAGCGCTAAGCGGGAGGGAACCTACAATGAGCAGTTCTTC.

J is TRBJ1-2 and V is TRBV5-6; 7 bases match TRBD1. Unmatched junction bases numbered 10, after V lost 5 bases and J lost 0 bases. The CDR3 length is 16 residues. Germline V gene sequence: CDR1 SGHDT, CDR2 YYEEEE. The CDR3 region is CASRRTLGQTNYGYTF. Here the CDR3 DNA reads TGTGCCAGCAGGCGTACATTGGGACAGACTAACTATGGCTACACCTTC.

This clone was picked up a small number of times. The genes are TRBV7-6 and TRBJ2-7; possible D gene TRBD2, 5 bases. Germline V gene lookup returns CDR1 SGHVS and CDR2 FNYEAQ. CDR3 length: 14 residues. Trimming took off 5 bases at V and 0 bases at J, with 11 bases between the two ends. The CDR3 region is CASSRLRGSYEQYF. CDR3 bases: TGTGCCAGCAGCAGGCTCCGGGGCTCCTACGAGCAGTACTTC.

This clone was recorded many times. The genes are TRBV7-8 and TRBJ2-3; D not certain. Between the trimmed V and J ends, which lost 0 bases and 3 bases, there was a span of 28 bases. The CDR3 totals 21 residues. Germline loops: CDR1 SGHVS, CDR2 FQNEAQ. CDR3: CASSLAYDLRTRHSSTDTQYF. Here the CDR3 DNA reads TGTGCCAGCAGCTTAGCCTATGATTTACGTACGAGGCATTCAAGTACAGATACGCAGTATTTT.

V usage is TRBV28 and J usage is TRBJ2-7; weak D call: TRBD2 (5 bases). V lost 5 bases and J 1 base, leaving 15 bases between the germline ends. Germline V CDR1 and CDR2: MDHEN, SYDVKM. The CDR3 sequence is 15 residues long. The chain's CDR3 is CASSPKIAGSYEQYF. CDR3 DNA sequence: TGTGCCAGCAGTCCCAAGATCGCGGGTTCCTACGAGCAGTACTTC.

The chain carries TRBV11-2 and TRBJ2-7; D gene unclear. Germline V CDR1 and CDR2: SGHAT, FQNNGV. The CDR3 extends over 15 amino acids. V was shortened by 0 bases and J by 4 bases, with 13 bases between the two germline ends. The CDR3 protein is CASSLDRYSTYEQYF. The DNA for the CDR3 is TGTGCCAGCAGCTTAGATCGGTACTCCACGTACGAGCAGTACTTC.

V and J are TRBV4-3 and TRBJ2-2; D remains ambiguous. V gave up 2 bases and J gave up 10 bases, with 17 bases separating them. This CDR3 spans 15 amino acids. Germline V CDR1 and CDR2: LGHNA, YSLEER. DNA of the CDR3: TGCGCCAGCAGCCAATTGAGATTGCAGCGCGCGGAGCTGTTTTTT. It translates to CASSQLRLQRAELFF.